This T cell receptor beta chain came from a study of identical twins. The CDR3 extends over 14 amino acids. Deletions cut 5 bases from V and 3 bases from J, with 14 bases between. Healthy Caucasian individuals made up all the donors. MiXCR was run by TCRdb on the 5' RACE reads, yielding one entry per CDR3 protein. The profile shows about 190,000 distinct CDR3 sequences, roughly 15% of them singletons. These data also featured in a second study, about T cells expressing NK-cell markers. From that report: The sorts in several experiments were restricted to alpha-beta TCR T cells by an anti-gamma-delta TCR antibody. Dominant NKG2C+ clonotypes accounted for about 1.0-7.0% of CD8+ T cells in six donors. Whether the expanded NKG2C+ T cell clones recognized HCMV remained unclear.

Sequencing used CD8+ T cells sorted from blood. The gene calls are TRBV12-3 or TRBV12-4 and TRBJ2-7, with a possible D match to TRBD1 (5 bases). The sequence was obtained from a woman younger than 30 in good health. CDR3 region: CASSRQNAYYEQYF. The CDR3 region has the DNA TGTGCCAGCAGTCGACAGAACGCGTACTACGAGCAGTACTTC.